This T cell receptor beta chain was captured in a study of sequential checkpoint blockade in melanoma. Study overall: Arm A got nivolumab then ipilimumab; arm B the reverse, 1:1. Each arm's sequence ended with maintenance nivolumab.

Method: immunoSEQ multiplex PCR; TCRdb's copy keeps in-frame clones and lacks some. The sample has some 35,000 clones, about 88% seen once. The CDR3 is 13 amino acids. V lost 1 base, J lost 2 bases, and 6 bases lay in between. Germline loops: CDR1 MGHRA, CDR2 YSYEKL. Treatment meaning: randomized to nivolumab then ipilimumab (arm A) or the reverse (arm B). Sorted cells were live CD3+CD8+, lacking CD19 and CD56, from PBMCs. The sequence came from a human donor with melanoma. The source was CD8+ T cells sorted from blood (inferred from file names), collected from a patient given nivolumab and ipilimumab in sequence. The rearrangement joins TRBV4-1 to TRBJ2-7; no firm D call. Written as DNA, the CDR3 is TGCGCCAGCAGCCAAGTACTTACCTACGAGCAGTACTTC. It codes for CASSQVLTYEQYF.